What follows describes a single T cell receptor (beta chain). This clonotype is classified as large (0.1 to 1%). Which antigen it targets is not known. No base quality values were provided; no much bigger clone lies one nucleotide off. The source of the sample is a study of precursors of human CD4 cytotoxic T cells (dated 2018 in TCRdb). A note on the overall study: CD4+ memory subsets from some 15 donors in total were covered by the bulk TCR-seq analysis. Sequences for both the TCRalpha and TCRbeta chains came out of the TCR-seq analysis of about 14 donors (table S7). The study at large found these results: A bigger share of IL-7Rhigh TEMRA clonotypes consisted of expanded effector clonotypes than was the case for TEM or TCM clonotypes. Compared with the TCM and TEM subsets, the IL-7Rhigh and IL-7R- TEMRA subsets had more restricted TCR repertoires, marked by lower diversity and more expanded clonotypes. According to the authors, an observational design in humans cannot definitively determine the direction of differentiation between precursor and effector cells. Only about 95% of the 14 donors were included in some bulk TCR-seq comparisons, which suggests that not every subset was available for every donor.

To test for a precursor-effector relationship among CD4 cytotoxic T cells, four sorted CD4+ memory subsets (TCM, TEM, IL-7Rhigh TEMRA, IL-7R- TEMRA) underwent bulk UMI-based TCR sequencing. The cells came from peripheral blood mononuclear cells that had been isolated from human blood. The V end gives up 5 bases and the J end 0 bases, leaving 4 bases in the junction not matched to a gene. For CDR1 and CDR2, the germline V gene lists SQVTM and ANQGSEA. The CDR3, from cysteine to phenylalanine, totals 14 residues. CDR3 DNA is the only sequence kept; it has 42 bases, read in frame from the first base. Sequencing used an Illumina MiSeq. On the authors' methods: The Shannon-Wiener index, calculated in VDJtools, was used to measure repertoire diversity. A TCRbeta clonotype was considered expanded if its clonotype frequency was 3 or more. TCRdb's own reprocessing of the public reads used fastp at Q25 and MiXCR and kept productive beta chains. Every distinct CDR3 protein forms one entry, paired with its most common genes and DNA. The V and J calls shown here were made by TCRdb, not taken from the authors' results. This sample is represented by around 670 distinct CDR3 sequences; 15% to 20% of them were singletons. Roughly 10% of the sample belongs to the ten largest clones.

The receptor's source is a human donor in good health. The chain links TRBV29-1 with TRBJ2-1, with 7 bases matching TRBD2. Sequenced sample: memory CD4+ T cells from blood (PBMCs). The CDR3 protein is CSVSGTTSYNEQFF. The DNA sequence is given as TGCAGCGTTTCCGGGACTACCTCCTACAATGAGCAGTTCTTC.